This TCR beta chain emerged from a study of OX40 agonist ivuxolimab in advanced cancers. CDR1 is SGHAT, CDR2 FQNNGV, per germline. The length of the CDR3 is 15 residues. Study-wide points: Clonal expansion was among the lowest in partial responders at 0.1-3.0 mg/kg, especially CD8+.

Here immunoSEQ multiplex PCR was the method, and the copy in TCRdb shows in-frame clones only, minus some. The table lists 45,000 to 50,000 clones, approximately 91% of them singletons. Comments on this clone: Its matching antigen is unknown. One end of the junction varies from germline; a read error may be responsible.

Researchers took blood at baseline, on cycle 4 day 1, and on cycle 7 day 1. This sequence joins TRBV11-2 and TRBJ1-2; a possible D gene is TRBD1 (6 bases). Here the sequenced sample was CD4+ or CD8+ T cells sorted from blood, taken in a trial of the OX40 agonist ivuxolimab. This TCR was recovered from an adult with an advanced solid tumor such as melanoma, head and neck, liver or kidney cancer. Here the CDR3 reads CASSQDSSRGYGYTF. The CDR3 nucleotides read TGCGCCAGCAGCCAAGATTCATCCAGGGGCTATGGCTACACCTTC.